A single T cell receptor beta chain is shown here with its context. In the original processing: Amplification of reference gene primers provided the estimated nucleated cell counts. TCRdb keeps only in-frame clones here, not all; method: immunoSEQ multiplex PCR. Clonal size and the V and J genes are those of that table, whereas D and trimming came from the DNA. The table has more than 90,000 clones, more than 75% seen once. The V and J ends lost 2 bases and 0 bases respectively, with 9 bases between them. The CDR3 is made up of 15 amino acids. Germline values: CDR1 SGDLS, CDR2 YYNGEE. The data stem from a study of blood T cell repertoires in COVID-19. Study-wide background: Sites across the United States, Italy and Spain contributed samples from acute and convalescent COVID-19. From T cells, B-cell-depleted T cells, or PBMCs came the material, which was cDNA or gDNA.

Material: peripheral blood. This receptor was taken from a man in his 70s with acute or convalescent COVID-19. This sequence joins TRBV9 and TRBJ1-3, with D perhaps TRBD1 (6 bases). The chain's CDR3 is CASSVQGTSGNTIYF. DNA of the CDR3: TGTGCCAGCAGCGTTCAGGGGACCTCTGGAAACACCATATATTTT. The full variable domain, its missing parts supplied by reference TRBV9 and TRBJ1-3, is DSGVTQTPKHLITATGQRVTLRCSPRSGDLSVYWYQQSLDQGLQFLIQYYNGEERAKGNILERFSAQQFPDLHSELNLSSLELGDSALYFCASSVQGTSGNTIYFGEGSWLTVV.